This TCR beta chain was identified in a study of control samples from healthy donors and cancer patients. The method was immunoSEQ multiplex PCR; TCRdb's version includes in-frame clones alone and lacks a portion of them. The profile shows around 76,000 clones, roughly 92% of them singletons. The CDR3 is made up of 13 amino acids. Looked up from germline, CDR1 is KGHSH and CDR2 is LQKENI. Trimming shortened V by 2 bases and J by 5 bases, and 10 bases separated the two germline ends. This TCR was sampled from a middle-aged woman in good health. This chain links TRBV18 with TRBJ2-7; possible D gene TRBD2, 5 bases. Sequences were obtained from blood. CDR3 sequence reads: CASSPFGVHEQYF. DNA for the CDR3: TGTGCCAGCTCACCATTCGGGGTCCACGAGCAGTACTTC.